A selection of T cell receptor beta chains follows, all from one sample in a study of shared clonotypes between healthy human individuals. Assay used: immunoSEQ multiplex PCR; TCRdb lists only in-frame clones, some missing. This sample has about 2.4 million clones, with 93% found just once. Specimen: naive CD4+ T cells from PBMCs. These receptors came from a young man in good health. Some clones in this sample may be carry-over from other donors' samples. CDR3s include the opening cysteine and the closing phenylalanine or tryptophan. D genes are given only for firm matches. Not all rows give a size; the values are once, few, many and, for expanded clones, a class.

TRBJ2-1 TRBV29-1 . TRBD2 TGCAGCGTGGCTAGTAGCGGGAGCGAGAATGAGCAGTTCTTC CSVASSGSENEQFF
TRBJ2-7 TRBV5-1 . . TGCGCCAGCAGCTTGAGAGGCGAGCAGTACTTC CASSLRGEQYF
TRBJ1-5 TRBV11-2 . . TGTGCCAGCAGCTTAATGGCGACACCTAGCAATCAGCCCCAGCATTTT CASSLMATPSNQPQHF
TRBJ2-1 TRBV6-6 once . TGTGCCAGCAGTACTACAAATACGGACGCCAATGAGCAGTTCTTC CASSTTNTDANEQFF
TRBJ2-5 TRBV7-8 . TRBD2 TGTGCCAGCAGCTTAGCGCAACTCTTGCTAGCGGGAGAAGAGACCCAGTACTTC CASSLAQLLLAGEETQYF
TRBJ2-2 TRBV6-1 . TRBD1 TGTGCCAGCAGTGCTGACAGGGGGCAAAACACCGGGGAGCTGTTTTTT CASSADRGQNTGELFF
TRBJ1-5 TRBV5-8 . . TGTGCCAGCAGCCCGACCTGGGATCAGCCCCAGCATTTT CASSPTWDQPQHF
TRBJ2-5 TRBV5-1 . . TGCGCCAGCAGCTTGGTGTGGGGCAGCCAAGAGACCCAGTACTTC CASSLVWGSQETQYF
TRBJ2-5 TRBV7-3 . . TGTGCCAGCAGCTTAACGGGGCCAGGAGGAGAGACCCAGTACTTC CASSLTGPGGETQYF
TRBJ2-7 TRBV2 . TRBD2 TGTGCCAGCAACCCCGCGGGAGTCCCCTACGAGCAGTACTTC CASNPAGVPYEQYF
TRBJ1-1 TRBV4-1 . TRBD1 TGCGCCAGCAGCCGGAATCCGGGACAGGGACGAAACACTGAAGCTTTCTTT CASSRNPGQGRNTEAFF
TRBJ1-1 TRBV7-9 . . TGTGCCAGCACCCTGAACACTGAAGCTTTCTTT CASTLNTEAFF
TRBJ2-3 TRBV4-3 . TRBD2 TGCGCCAGCAGCCAAGATCTAGGGACTAGCGGGAGGGCAGATACGCAGTATTTT CASSQDLGTSGRADTQYF
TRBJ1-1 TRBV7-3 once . TGTGCCAGCAGCTTAAGTAAAACAGGGTTAAATTGGGCTTTCTTT CASSLSKTGLNWAFF
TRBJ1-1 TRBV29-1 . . TGCAGCGTTGGACAGCGTATGAACACTGAAGCTTTCTTT CSVGQRMNTEAFF
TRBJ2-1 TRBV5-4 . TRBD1 TGTGCCAGCACAAAAGGTGGGACAGGGGACAATGAGCAGTTCTTC CASTKGGTGDNEQFF
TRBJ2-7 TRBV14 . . TGTGCCAGCAGCCAAGACGGTCCTGAGAGGCTCGAGCAGTACTTC CASSQDGPERLEQYF
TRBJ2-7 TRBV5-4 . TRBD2 TGTGCCAGCAGGGTCATTAGCGGGAGACACTACGAGCAGTACTTC CASRVISGRHYEQYF
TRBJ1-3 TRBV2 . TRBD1 TGTGCCAGCAGACAGGGGGCAACTGGAAACACCATATATTTT CASRQGATGNTIYF
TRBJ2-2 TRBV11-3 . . TGTGCCAGCAGCCCAGCCAGAGGCGCGAACACCGGGGAGCTGTTTTTT CASSPARGANTGELFF
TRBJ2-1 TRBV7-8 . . TGTGCCAGCAGCTTAGAGGTCTCCAATGAGCAGTTCTTC CASSLEVSNEQFF
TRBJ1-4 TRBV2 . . TGTGCCAGCAGTACGATGGACAAATCTAATGAAAAACTGTTTTTT CASSTMDKSNEKLFF
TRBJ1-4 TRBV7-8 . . TGTGCCAGCAGCTTAGCGACTACAACTAATGAAAAACTGTTTTTT CASSLATTTNEKLFF
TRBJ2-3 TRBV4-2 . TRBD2 TGTGCCAGCAGCCAAGAATTACGGGGACCTAGCGGGAGGCTACATACGCAGTATTTT CASSQELRGPSGRLHTQYF
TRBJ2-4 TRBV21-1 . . TGTGCCAGCAGCAAATGGACAGGGACTAGCGGGAGGACCAAAAACATTCAGTACTTC CASSKWTGTSGRTKNIQYF
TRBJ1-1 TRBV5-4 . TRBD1 TGTGCCAGCAGCTTGGCCCGGACAGGGGGGTTCACTGAAGCTTTCTTT CASSLARTGGFTEAFF
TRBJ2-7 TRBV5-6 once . TGTGCCAGCAGCTTTCTCCCCCAAACGGAGTCCTACGAGCAGTACTTC CASSFLPQTESYEQYF
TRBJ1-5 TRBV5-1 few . TGCGCCAGCAGCTGGGACGGCAATCAGCCCCAGCATTTT CASSWDGNQPQHF
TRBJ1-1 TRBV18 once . TGTGCCAGCTCAGGAACCAGGGAGAACACTGAAGCTTTCTTT CASSGTRENTEAFF
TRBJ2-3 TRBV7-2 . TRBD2 TGTGCCAGCAGCTTAGTCCCCACTCAAGCGGGGTCAGGAGATACGCAGTATTTT CASSLVPTQAGSGDTQYF
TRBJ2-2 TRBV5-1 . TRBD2 TGCGCCAGCAGCTTACCACTGTGGACTAGCGGGAGCGGGGAGCTGTTTTTT CASSLPLWTSGSGELFF
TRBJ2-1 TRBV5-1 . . TGCGCCAGCGGGTCTAATCGGGATCTGAACAATGAGCAGTTCTTC CASGSNRDLNNEQFF
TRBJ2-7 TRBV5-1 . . TGCGCCAGCAGCTTGTCGGGTCAGTACGAGCAGTACTTC CASSLSGQYEQYF
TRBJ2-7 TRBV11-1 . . TGTGCCAGCAGCCCCGGACTCCACGAGCAGTACTTC CASSPGLHEQYF
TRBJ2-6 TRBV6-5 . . TGTGCCAGCAGTTCCGCTGGGGCCAACGTCCTGACTTTC CASSSAGANVLTF
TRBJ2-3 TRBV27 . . TGTGCCAGCAGTTATTTAGGTGATACGCAGTATTTT CASSYLGDTQYF
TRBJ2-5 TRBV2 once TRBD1 TGTGCCAGCCGAAGAGGACAGGGGGTTCAAGAGACCCAGTACTTC CASRRGQGVQETQYF
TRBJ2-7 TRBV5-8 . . TGTGCCAGCAGGAGGGGGACCCACGAGCAGTACTTC CASRRGTHEQYF
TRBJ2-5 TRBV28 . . TGTGCCAGCAGTTTAATGGGACCCCCGGTGCCCCAGTACTTC CASSLMGPPVPQYF
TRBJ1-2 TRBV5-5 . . TGTGCCAGCACCCTATCGTCAGGGAGGAACTATGGCTACACCTTC CASTLSSGRNYGYTF
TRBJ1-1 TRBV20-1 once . TGCAGAGCAAGGGGACTAACGATCGCATTT CRARGLTIAF
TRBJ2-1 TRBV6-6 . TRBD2 TGTGCCAGCAGCGGGAGGGCACCTTCGTGGGAGCAGTTCTTC CASSGRAPSWEQFF